These 32 T cell receptor beta chains were sequenced from one sample in a study of blood T cell repertoires in COVID-19. Profiling relied on immunoSEQ multiplex PCR, and the TCRdb table lists in-frame clones only, not all of them. The profile shows 250,000 to 350,000 clones, roughly 80% of them singletons. Source material: peripheral blood. These receptors all stem from a human donor with COVID-19, enrolled during active disease. The donor label of this sample is uncertain.

V and J are TRBV12-2 and TRBJ1-2; the table assigns TRBD1, which was not confirmed against the DNA. TRBV12-2 is an annotated pseudogene. The CDR3 has 18 residues. The CDR3, as DNA: TGTGCAAGTCGCCAAGGACAGGGGGCCGGGGCGGCTAACTATGGCTACACCTTC. Amino acids: CASRQGQGAGAANYGYTF.

J is TRBJ2-5 and V is TRBV6-5; TRBD1 aligns across 9 bases. The CDR3 extends over 15 amino acids. Looked up from germline, CDR1 is MNHEY and CDR2 is SVGAGI. The ends lost 5 bases at V and 5 bases at J; junction bases unmatched: 9. The CDR3: CASSPRDRVWETQYF. DNA for the CDR3: TGTGCCAGCAGTCCCCGGGACAGGGTATGGGAGACCCAGTACTTC.

V gene TRBV2 combines with J gene TRBJ2-7; maybe TRBD1 (6 bases). Trimming stripped 8 bases from V and 0 bases from J, with 11 bases between. CDR3 length equals 13 residues. Germline V gene sequence: CDR1 SNHLY, CDR2 FYNNEI. The CDR3 nucleotides read TGTGCCAGCCGGACAGCTGACTCCTACGAGCAGTACTTC. As protein: CASRTADSYEQYF.

The V and J genes are TRBV3-1 (or the pseudogene TRBV3-2) and TRBJ2-7, with TRBD2 matching 8 bases. The CDR3 runs 17 residues. V dropped 1 base and J dropped 1; count of bases not matched to a gene: 9. CDR1 and CDR2 (germline): LGHDT, YNNKEL (reference sequence). CDR3 sequence reads: CASSQVGGGTRSYEQYF. The CDR3 coding sequence is TGTGCCAGCAGCCAAGTCGGGGGGGGGACTAGATCCTACGAGCAGTACTTC.

In the case of this clone: Distinct nucleotide sequences in the sample also encode this CDR3. V is TRBV5-1 and J is TRBJ1-1; D gene ambiguous. CDR1 and CDR2 from the germline V gene are SGHRS and YFSETQ. This CDR3 spans 14 amino acids. The V and J ends lost 0 bases and 1 base respectively, with 7 bases between them. CDR3 amino acids: CASSLDSSNTEAFF. CDR3 nucleotide sequence: TGCGCCAGCAGCTTGGACAGTTCGAACACTGAAGCTTTCTTT.

This sequence joins TRBV6-5 and TRBJ2-1; a possible D gene is TRBD2 (6 bases). Trimming took 4 bases from V and 6 from J, leaving 13 bases between them. Germline V gene data show CDR1 as MNHEY and CDR2 as SVGAGI. The CDR3 contains 14 residues. The CDR3 sequence: CASSSPASANEQFF. The CDR3 coding sequence is TGTGCCAGCAGTTCCCCGGCTAGCGCCAATGAGCAGTTCTTC.

This chain uses TRBV18 with TRBJ1-1; 7 bases agree with TRBD1. The J segment lost 3 bases and the V segment lost 3 bases, leaving 7 bases of the junction unmatched. Germline V gives CDR1 KGHSH, CDR2 LQKENI. This CDR3 has 15 amino acids. This CDR3 is CASSPLRGADTEAFF. The CDR3 DNA is TGTGCCAGCTCACCTCTCAGGGGGGCGGACACTGAAGCTTTCTTT.

The chain joins TRBV5-1 to TRBJ2-3, with 9 bases identical to TRBD1. In germline, CDR1 is SGHRS, CDR2 YFSETQ. The CDR3 runs to 15 residues. V lost 4 bases to trimming and J lost 3 bases; unmatched junction nucleotides: 6. In DNA form, the CDR3 reads TGCGCCAGCAGCGTACAGGGGGCAGGGACAGATACGCAGTATTTT. Its translation is CASSVQGAGTDTQYF.

The V gene is TRBV5-4, the J gene TRBJ2-1; 7 bases agree with TRBD1. V was pared by 4 bases and J by 3 bases, with 4 bases of the junction left unmatched. CDR3 length: 14 residues. Germline-derived CDR1 and CDR2 are SGHNT and YYREEE (reference sequence). DNA of the CDR3: TGTGCCAGCAGCCCGGGACAGAACTACAATGAGCAGTTCTTC. Encoded protein: CASSPGQNYNEQFF.

Many counts were recorded for this clone. The DNA of the CDR3 is TGTGCCAGCAGTGCCCGGTGGGAGGCCGTGGATCAGCCCCAGCATTTT. This translates into CASSARWEAVDQPQHF. The chain recombines TRBV25-1 with TRBJ1-5; no clear D. The CDR3 length is 16 residues. Trimming took off 4 bases at V and 5 bases at J, with 18 bases between the two ends. CDR1 is MGHDK and CDR2 is SYGVNS in the germline V gene.

This clone occurred once. The V and J genes are TRBV6-5 and TRBJ2-1; 7 nucleotides agree with TRBD2. From germline, CDR1 is MNHEY and CDR2 SVGAGI. This CDR3 region has 14 residues. V lost 5 bases to trimming and J lost 4 bases; unmatched junction nucleotides: 5. CDR3 nucleotides: TGTGCCAGCAGTAGAGGGGAGGGTTACAATGAGCAGTTCTTC. It encodes CASSRGEGYNEQFF.

The chain recombines TRBV19 with TRBJ2-1, with a possible D match to TRBD1 (6 bases). This CDR3 has 15 residues. Trimming stripped 5 bases from V and 0 bases from J, with 11 bases between. Looked up from germline, CDR1 is LNHDA and CDR2 is SQIVND (reference sequence). The CDR3 spells CASSVEDSSYNEQFF. DNA of the CDR3: TGTGCCAGTAGTGTCGAGGACAGCTCCTACAATGAGCAGTTCTTC.

This chain joins TRBV19 and TRBJ1-5; 7 nucleotides align to TRBD1. This CDR3 region has 15 residues. V lost 3 bases and J lost 4; bases outside the gene matches: 6. CDR1 and CDR2 from the germline V gene are LNHDA and SQIVND (reference sequence). This CDR3 reads CASSIDRAGNQPQHF. The CDR3 nucleotides are TGTGCCAGTAGTATCGACAGGGCCGGTAATCAGCCCCAGCATTTT.

The chain joins TRBV7-8 to TRBJ1-5; 8 nucleotides agree with TRBD1. From germline, CDR1 is SGHVS and CDR2 FQNEAQ. CDR3 length equals 15 residues. Trimming at V came to 4 bases and at J to 2 bases, leaving 4 bases not matched to a gene. CDR3 DNA: TGTGCCAGCAGCTCCAGGGGGCTTGGCAATCAGCCCCAGCATTTT. This gives the protein CASSSRGLGNQPQHF.

The CDR3 loop reads CASSRRRYEQYF. The CDR3 region has the DNA TGTGCCAGCAGCCGCAGGAGGTACGAGCAGTACTTC. The V gene is TRBV28, the J gene TRBJ2-7; D might be TRBD2 (5 bases). Looked up from germline, CDR1 is MDHEN and CDR2 is SYDVKM. V was cut by 6 bases and J by 4 bases, with 10 bases left in between. CDR3 length: 12 residues.

The J gene is TRBJ1-1, the V gene TRBV10-1, with 7 bases that match TRBD1. The V and J ends lost 6 bases and 4 bases, in that order; junction bases with no gene match: 5. Per germline, CDR1 WNHNN and CDR2 SYGVQD (reference sequence). This CDR3 is 13 amino acids long. In DNA, the CDR3 is TGCGCCAGCAGCGACAGGGATCGCACTGAAGCTTTCTTT. The encoded protein is CASSDRDRTEAFF.

The chain joins TRBV11-1 to TRBJ2-3; D might be TRBD2 (6 bases). Trimming took off 2 bases at V and 4 bases at J, with 13 bases between the two ends. Germline CDR1 reads SGHAT; CDR2 reads FQDESV (reference sequence). The CDR3 covers 15 residues. CDR3 protein: CASSLPGGTADTQYF. The CDR3 coding sequence is TGTGCCAGCAGCTTACCAGGAGGGACCGCAGATACGCAGTATTTT.

The rearrangement links TRBV10-3 to TRBJ2-2; tentative D call: TRBD1 (6 bases). The V end lost 8 bases, the J end lost 1 base, and 14 bases lay between the germline ends. The CDR3 has 15 residues. The germline V gene encodes CDR1 ENHRY and CDR2 SYGVKD. CDR3 nucleotide sequence: TGTGCCATCCAGAAATTGACAGGGAACACCGGGGAGCTGTTTTTT. Encoded protein: CAIQKLTGNTGELFF.

The chain uses TRBV2 and TRBJ2-7; 8 bases line up with TRBD1. V shed 9 bases, J shed 3 bases, and the junction held 7 bases outside the gene matches. Germline V lookup: CDR1 SNHLY, CDR2 FYNNEI. CDR3 length: 13 residues. The chain's CDR3 is CASPGGQYYEQYF. DNA of the CDR3: TGTGCCAGTCCAGGGGGCCAATACTACGAGCAGTACTTC.

The chain couples TRBV4-2 to TRBJ1-3, with TRBD1 as a possible D gene (6 bases). Germline V gene data show CDR1 as LGHNA and CDR2 as YNFKEQ. V was cut by 0 bases and J by 0 bases, with 12 bases left in between. The CDR3 extends over 17 amino acids. CDR3 coding DNA: TGTGCCAGCAGCCAAGATTGGGGGCTACGCTCTGGAAACACCATATATTTT. Translated: CASSQDWGLRSGNTIYF.

The chain joins TRBV19 to TRBJ1-1; D unclear. This CDR3 has 14 residues. Germline values: CDR1 LNHDA, CDR2 SQIVND (reference sequence). V gave up 3 bases and J gave up 1 base, with 9 bases separating them. The CDR3 DNA is TGTGCCAGTAGTATGTTTGGTAGGAACACTGAAGCTTTCTTT. It translates to CASSMFGRNTEAFF.

CDR3 bases: TGTGCCAGCAGTTACATGGCGGGAGCCTCTGGGGAGACCCAGTACTTC. Protein sequence: CASSYMAGASGETQYF. The V and J genes are TRBV6-5 and TRBJ2-5; TRBD2 matches at 7 bases. CDR3 length: 16 amino acids. Trimming removed 2 bases from V and 5 bases from J; junction bases left unmatched: 11. Germline V lookup: CDR1 MNHEY, CDR2 SVGAGI.

The V and J genes are TRBV5-4 and TRBJ1-3; TRBD1 agrees at 11 bases. The CDR3 loop spans 16 amino acids. J was trimmed by 1 base and V by 4 bases; bases with no gene match: 4. Germline loops: CDR1 SGHNT, CDR2 YYREEE (reference sequence). The CDR3: CASSRGQGASGNTIYF. The CDR3 region has the DNA TGTGCCAGCAGCAGAGGACAGGGGGCATCTGGAAACACCATATATTTT.

CDR3 loop: CASSPIPGGTEAFF. The CDR3 DNA is TGTGCCAGCAGTCCCATACCCGGAGGGACTGAAGCTTTCTTT. The V call is TRBV6-2 or TRBV6-3, the J call TRBJ1-1; D uncertain. This CDR3 is built from 14 residues. Germline CDR1 MNHEY, CDR2 SVGEGT. Trimming removed 5 bases at V and 5 bases at J, with 15 bases between.

The chain joins TRBV20-1 to TRBJ1-5; TRBD1 agrees at 11 bases. In germline, CDR1 is DFQATT, CDR2 SNEGSKA (reference sequence). Trimming at V came to 3 bases and at J to 7 bases, leaving 5 bases not matched to a gene. The CDR3 is 14 amino acids. CDR3 sequence: CSASGTGGFQPQHF. The DNA of the CDR3 is TGCAGTGCTAGTGGGACAGGGGGGTTCCAGCCCCAGCATTTT.

This clone was seen a single time. V usage is TRBV5-1 and J usage is TRBJ2-5; perhaps TRBD2 as D (6 bases). CDR1 is SGHRS and CDR2 is YFSETQ in the germline V gene. V was pared by 2 bases and J by 0 bases, with 11 bases between. The length of the CDR3 is 15 residues. CDR3 sequence reads: CASSFAGNNQETQYF. CDR3 nucleotide sequence: TGCGCCAGCAGCTTTGCGGGGAACAACCAAGAGACCCAGTACTTC.

The chain has TRBV30 and TRBJ1-4, with 9 positions matching TRBD1. The CDR3 is 16 residues long. The germline CDR1 and CDR2 sequences are GTSNPN and SVGIG (reference sequence). V lost 1 base, J lost 8 bases, and 11 bases stayed unmatched. Here the CDR3 reads CAWSASRTGVEEKLFF. The CDR3 DNA follows: TGTGCCTGGAGTGCCTCCAGGACAGGGGTGGAAGAAAAACTGTTTTTT.

The rearrangement links TRBV19 to TRBJ2-2; D unclear. CDR3 length: 14 amino acids. Germline CDR1 LNHDA, CDR2 SQIVND (reference sequence). V was shortened by 10 bases and J by 4 bases, with 16 bases between the two germline ends. The chain's CDR3 is CATTPSESTGELFF. The CDR3 DNA follows: TGTGCCACCACCCCGTCTGAGAGCACCGGGGAGCTGTTTTTT.

The chain carries TRBV25-1 and TRBJ2-1; the match to TRBD2 covers 9 bases. The CDR3 consists of 16 residues. The J segment lost 6 bases and the V segment lost 4 bases, leaving 10 bases of the junction unmatched. Germline loops: CDR1 MGHDK, CDR2 SYGVNS. CDR3 in amino acids: CASSVPFSGRSNEQFF. The CDR3 DNA reads as TGTGCCAGCAGTGTGCCGTTTAGCGGGAGATCCAATGAGCAGTTCTTC.

The chain recombines TRBV28 with TRBJ2-1, with TRBD2 identical over 12 bases. J lost 4 bases, V lost 4 bases, and 2 bases had no gene match. Germline V lookup: CDR1 MDHEN, CDR2 SYDVKM. This CDR3 is built from 15 residues. For the CDR3, the DNA is TGTGCCAGCAGTTCTAGCGGGGGGGGGTACAATGAGCAGTTCTTC. Protein product: CASSSSGGGYNEQFF.

The chain links TRBV9 to TRBJ1-6; 7 bases map to TRBD1. This CDR3 region has 16 residues. Germline assignment: CDR1 SGDLS and CDR2 YYNGEE. The trim removed 0 bases at V and 6 bases at J, leaving 6 bases unmatched. CDR3 sequence reads: CASSVGQGGSNSPLHF. The CDR3 coding sequence is TGTGCCAGCAGCGTAGGGCAGGGGGGTAGTAATTCACCCCTCCACTTT. The entire variable domain, with the rest obtained from reference TRBV9 and TRBJ1-6, is as follows: DSGVTQTPKHLITATGQRVTLRCSPRSGDLSVYWYQQSLDQGLQFLIQYYNGEERAKGNILERFSAQQFPDLHSELNLSSLELGDSALYFCASSVGQGGSNSPLHFGNGTRLTVT.

The chain uses TRBV6-1 and TRBJ2-1; 11 positions agree with TRBD1. The CDR3 length is 16 residues. Germline V gene data show CDR1 as MNHNS and CDR2 as SASEGT. V shed 1 base and J 3 bases; nucleotides not matched to a gene: 2. The CDR3 bases are TGTGCCAGCAGTGAAGTAGGGACAGGGGGCTACAATGAGCAGTTCTTC. This sequence encodes CASSEVGTGGYNEQFF.